What follows are 23 T cell receptor beta chains derived from one specimen sequenced in a study of shared clonotypes between healthy human individuals. Clones were sequenced by immunoSEQ multiplex PCR, and TCRdb holds only the in-frame ones, with some missing. The sample has roughly 1,000,000 clones; approximately 78% are singletons. Source material: memory CD4+ T cells from PBMCs. Noted subset: CD45RA-negative fraction. These receptors were collected from a man aged 18 to 30 in good health. Some clones in this sample may be carry-over from other donors' samples.

The chain uses TRBV14 and TRBJ1-4; TRBD1 matches 7 bases. The germline gives CDR1 SGHDN, CDR2 FVKESK. The CDR3 has 16 residues. V lost 4 bases to trimming and J lost 3 bases; unmatched junction nucleotides: 8. Written as DNA, the CDR3 is TGTGCCAGCAGCCTGTTTACAGGGGCGGCTAATGAAAAACTGTTTTTT. This encodes CASSLFTGAANEKLFF.

The V gene is TRBV11-3, the J gene TRBJ2-7, with 7 bases lining up with TRBD2. Trimming removed 4 bases from V and 5 bases from J; junction bases left unmatched: 8. Germline V lookup: CDR1 SGHNT, CDR2 YENEEA. The CDR3 is 14 residues long. The CDR3: CASSWGGDRDEQYF. The CDR3 DNA reads as TGTGCCAGCAGCTGGGGGGGGGACCGAGACGAGCAGTACTTC.

On this clone: Other DNA sequences in this sample translate to the same CDR3. The V gene is TRBV20-1, the J gene TRBJ1-1; D is undetermined. Trimming pared 5 bases from V and 4 bases from J, leaving 8 bases between. CDR1 is DFQATT and CDR2 is SNEGSKA in the germline V gene (reference sequence). The CDR3 runs to 11 residues. CDR3 loop: CSARWGTEAFF. The CDR3 DNA sequence: TGCAGTGCTCGTTGGGGCACTGAAGCTTTCTTT.

The CDR3 DNA reads TGTGCCAGTAGTAACTCTGCTAGCGGGAACACCGGGGAGCTGTTTTTT. It codes for CASSNSASGNTGELFF. The rearrangement joins TRBV19 to TRBJ2-2, with 7 bases fitting TRBD2. Unmatched junction bases numbered 6, after V lost 4 bases and J lost 1 base. CDR3 length: 16 amino acids. Germline loops: CDR1 LNHDA, CDR2 SQIVND (reference sequence). Supplemented by reference TRBV19 and TRBJ2-2, the full variable domain reads DGGITQSPKYLFRKEGQNVTLSCEQNLNHDAMYWYRQDPGQGLRLIYYSQIVNDFQKGDIAEGYSVSREKKESFPLTVTSAQKNPTAFYLCASSNSASGNTGELFFGEGSRLTVL.

With regard to this clone: A much larger clonotype is one base distant, so this may be a read error. The chain recombines TRBV6-5 with TRBJ1-5; 8 bases fit TRBD1. The CDR3 contains 13 residues. Trimming took 4 bases from V and 7 from J; bases not matched to a gene: 3. Germline assignment: CDR1 MNHEY and CDR2 SVGAGI. The CDR3, as DNA: TGTGCCAGCAGTTTCGACAGGGGCCAGCCCCAGCATTTT. Protein sequence: CASSFDRGQPQHF.

This clone was counted a few times. The chain links TRBV29-1 to TRBJ2-3; unclear D gene. The CDR3 runs 12 residues. V gave up 7 bases and J gave up 0 bases, with 8 bases separating them. CDR1 is SQVTM and CDR2 is ANQGSEA in the germline V gene. Here the CDR3 DNA reads TGCAGCGGTTTAGAGAGCACAGATACGCAGTATTTT. It is translated as CSGLESTDTQYF.

This rearrangement joins TRBV27 to TRBJ2-5; TRBD1 matches at 7 bases. CDR3 length: 14 residues. Germline values: CDR1 MNHEY, CDR2 SMNVEV (reference sequence). With V trimmed by 5 bases and J by 3 bases, 6 bases remained unmatched. For the CDR3, the DNA is TGTGCCAGCAGTCCTGGGGACAGTGAAGAGACCCAGTACTTC. It specifies CASSPGDSEETQYF.

The V call is TRBV29-1, the J call TRBJ1-1, with TRBD1 as a possible D gene (5 bases). The CDR3 has 15 residues. The V gene's germline CDR1 is SQVTM and CDR2 ANQGSEA. V lost 6 bases, J lost 1 base, and 18 bases lay in between. The CDR3 region has the DNA TGCAGCGTCGTCCGGGGCGGTGAACGGAACACTGAAGCTTTCTTT. This codes for CSVVRGGERNTEAFF.

This sequence joins TRBV7-5 and TRBJ1-2; TRBD1, the D gene given by the table, was not confirmed from the DNA. TRBV7-5 is termed a pseudogene. The CDR3 is 16 amino acids. CDR3 DNA: TGTGCCAGAAGCGTCACAGGGGACGCCGTCAACTATGGCTACACCTTC. It is translated as CARSVTGDAVNYGYTF.

The rearrangement uses TRBV29-1 and TRBJ2-1; 10 bases line up with TRBD2. The ends lost 6 bases at V and 8 bases at J; junction bases unmatched: 4. Germline CDR1 reads SQVTM; CDR2 reads ANQGSEA. This CDR3 comprises 12 residues. The CDR3: CSVRLAGDEQFF. Here the CDR3 DNA reads TGCAGCGTAAGGCTAGCGGGAGATGAGCAGTTCTTC.

This chain joins TRBV6-1 and TRBJ2-7; 7 nucleotides agree with TRBD2. The CDR3 has 18 residues. Per the germline V gene, CDR1 is MNHNS and CDR2 is SASEGT. J gave up 2 bases and V 3 bases, and 16 bases lay outside the gene matches. CDR3 sequence (DNA): TGTGCCAGCAGTGAGAGAGGGGCCCCGGGGGGATGGACCTACGAGCAGTACTTC. Protein: CASSERGAPGGWTYEQYF.

This clone was observed a few times. The chain recombines TRBV29-1 with TRBJ1-1; D not certain. Germline CDR1 is SQVTM and CDR2 is ANQGSEA. V was shortened by 1 base and J by 4 bases, with 7 bases between the two germline ends. The CDR3 contains 12 residues. The DNA of the CDR3 is TGCAGCGTTGAAGGGGCGGTCACTGAAGCTTTCTTT. Amino acid sequence: CSVEGAVTEAFF.

This clone showed up just a few times. The chain has TRBV23-1 and TRBJ1-3, with D hard to call. Being an ORF, TRBV23-1 has a function that is uncertain. Trimming pared 11 bases from V and 7 bases from J, leaving 15 bases between. This CDR3 contains 12 residues. The CDR3 sequence: CAYHEGGNTIYF. DNA for the CDR3: TGCGCCTACCATGAGGGCGGCAACACCATATATTTT.

The chain carries TRBV9 and TRBJ2-2; D unclear. This CDR3 has 15 amino acids. The germline V and J ends were trimmed by 5 bases and 4 bases, with 15 bases remaining between them. Germline V gene sequence: CDR1 SGDLS, CDR2 YYNGEE. The DNA of the CDR3 is TGTGCCAGCAGAGAAAAAGCCAGGCGCACCGGGGAGCTGTTTTTT. Amino acid sequence: CASREKARRTGELFF.

This clone was counted a few times. The genes are TRBV6-9 and TRBJ1-2; D not resolved. This CDR3 is 14 amino acids long. Trimming removed 2 bases from V and 4 bases from J, with 11 bases in between. CDR1 and CDR2 (germline): MNHGY, SVAAGI. The CDR3 region is CASSYPGSFYGYTF. The CDR3 coding sequence is TGTGCCAGCAGTTATCCAGGCTCCTTCTATGGCTACACCTTC.

A few counts support this clone. Germline and junction disagree at one end, which may indicate a read error. The V gene is TRBV20-1, the J gene TRBJ2-3; 8 nucleotides agree with TRBD1. This CDR3 is built from 11 residues. CDR1 and CDR2 (germline): DFQATT, SNEGSKA (reference sequence). The CDR3 region is CSARDRALPSF. DNA for the CDR3: TGCAGTGCTAGGGACAGGGCTTTACCTTCCTTT.

The rearrangement joins TRBV5-6 to TRBJ1-2; D is uncertain. Germline assignment: CDR1 SGHDT and CDR2 YYEEEE. V was clipped by 5 bases and J by 2 bases, with 16 bases between them. This CDR3 spans 15 amino acids. The CDR3 DNA is TGTGCCAGCAGTTGGGTGTCGGTTACAAACTATGGCTACACCTTC. This translates into CASSWVSVTNYGYTF.

V gene TRBV6-4 combines with J gene TRBJ2-1; D call uncertain. Germline V gives CDR1 MRHNA, CDR2 SNTAGT. Trimming shortened V by 0 bases and J by 7 bases, and 13 bases separated the two germline ends. The length of the CDR3 is 15 residues. As DNA, the CDR3 is TGTGCCAGCAGTGACTCGTTACGTACAGTGAATGAGCAGTTCTTC. Translation gives CASSDSLRTVNEQFF.

This clone was seen repeatedly, ten times or more. J is TRBJ2-4 and V is TRBV7-2; 7 bases are a match to TRBD1. Germline-derived CDR1 and CDR2 are SGHTA and FQGNSA. This CDR3 region has 16 residues. V trimming: 5 bases; J trimming: 1 base; junction bases outside the gene matches: 8. The CDR3 region is CASSLTGAIAKNIQYF. The CDR3 DNA reads as TGTGCCAGCAGCCTTACAGGGGCTATTGCCAAAAACATTCAGTACTTC.

The chain carries TRBV28 and TRBJ2-7; TRBD1 is a possible D gene (5 bases). Germline-derived CDR1 and CDR2 are MDHEN and SYDVKM. Trimming removed 2 bases from V and 6 bases from J, with 14 bases in between. The CDR3 has 14 residues. CDR3 residues: CASSLVRESREQYF. The CDR3 nucleotides are TGTGCCAGCAGTTTAGTCAGGGAAAGTCGCGAGCAGTACTTC.

This rearrangement joins TRBV28 to TRBJ1-4; D uncertain. V was pared by 3 bases and J by 8 bases, with 16 bases between. Germline V lookup: CDR1 MDHEN, CDR2 SYDVKM. This CDR3 has 15 residues. CDR3 loop: CASSFSTGEKEKLFF. The CDR3 coding sequence is TGTGCCAGCAGTTTCTCCACCGGAGAGAAGGAAAAACTGTTTTTT.

The chain combines TRBV14 with TRBJ2-1; D call uncertain. The CDR3 consists of 12 residues. V gave up 8 bases and J gave up 7 bases, with 12 bases separating them. CDR1 is SGHDN, CDR2 FVKESK, per germline. CDR3 amino acids: CASSWVNNEQFF. Here the CDR3 DNA reads TGTGCCAGCTCCTGGGTAAATAATGAGCAGTTCTTC. Looking up the rest from reference TRBV14 and TRBJ2-1 gives the full variable domain: EAGVTQFPSHSVIEKGQTVTLRCDPISGHDNLYWYRRVMGKEIKFLLHFVKESKQDESGMPNNRFLAERTGGTYSTLKVQPAELEDSGVYFCASSWVNNEQFFGPGTRLTVL.

The V gene is TRBV6-1, the J gene TRBJ2-2; the D is unclear. The CDR3 consists of 13 residues. V was cut by 7 bases and J by 4 bases, with 10 bases left in between. CDR1 MNHNS and CDR2 SASEGT come from the germline V gene. The DNA of the CDR3 is TGTGCCAGCAAATGGGGAACCACCGGGGAGCTGTTTTTT. Protein: CASKWGTTGELFF.